This TCR beta chain was identified in a study of memory B cells and T cells in multiple sclerosis. Generated by immunoSEQ multiplex PCR, the TCRdb table keeps only in-frame clones and is missing some. The sample consists of 46,000 or so clones, approximately 80% of them appearing once. Per germline, CDR1 KGHSH and CDR2 LQKENI. Trimming cost V 3 bases and J 4 bases, with 17 bases left between them. The CDR3 is 16 residues long. CFSE-dim autoproliferating and CFSE-high non-proliferating T cells from unstimulated culture were sequenced separately. Pooled replicate wells came from 5x10^7 CFSE-labeled PBMCs cultured 7 days without stimulus. The PBMCs received roughly 0.5 uM CFSE and serum-free culture with no added stimuli. This clone appeared a few times. Its target is not known.

This clonotype originated in a human donor with multiple sclerosis. Sample: PBMCs from blood kept in culture. The rearrangement uses TRBV18 and TRBJ2-3; a weak D match, TRBD2 (5 bases). The CDR3: CASSPNLMGAADTQYF. In DNA form, the CDR3 reads TGTGCCAGCTCACCGAATTTGATGGGAGCCGCAGATACGCAGTATTTT.